These 26 T cell receptor beta chains came from one sample sequenced in a study of blood T cell repertoires in COVID-19. The method was immunoSEQ multiplex PCR; TCRdb's version includes in-frame clones alone and lacks a portion of them. The sample includes 100,000 to 150,000 clones, around 89% seen only once; the top ten take roughly 18%. Sequencing was performed on peripheral blood. The receptors were gathered from a man aged 50 to 59 with active or convalescent COVID-19.

The rearrangement links TRBV2 to TRBJ1-2; TRBD1 aligns across 11 bases. The V gene end was trimmed by 7 bases and the J gene end by 7 bases; junction bases not matched to a gene: 11. CDR1 is SNHLY and CDR2 is FYNNEI in the germline V gene. The CDR3 runs to 15 residues. CDR3 nucleotide sequence: TGTGCCAGCAACCGGATCAGGACAGGGGGCGGTGGCTACACCTTC. Translated, it gives CASNRIRTGGGGYTF.

This clone came up once. The chain employs TRBV9 and TRBJ2-7; D possibly corresponds to TRBD2 (5 bases). Trimming took off 0 bases at V and 5 bases at J, with 12 bases between the two ends. The CDR3 sequence is 14 residues long. Germline CDR1 SGDLS, CDR2 YYNGEE. The CDR3 loop is CASSVGWTLNEQYF. The CDR3 DNA sequence: TGTGCCAGCAGCGTAGGATGGACTCTCAACGAGCAGTACTTC. The whole variable domain, remainder taken from reference TRBV9 and TRBJ2-7, is DSGVTQTPKHLITATGQRVTLRCSPRSGDLSVYWYQQSLDQGLQFLIQYYNGEERAKGNILERFSAQQFPDLHSELNLSSLELGDSALYFCASSVGWTLNEQYFGPGTRLTVT.

The chain has TRBV5-1 and TRBJ2-1, with 10 nucleotides matching TRBD2. The CDR3 has 16 amino acids. Germline-derived CDR1 and CDR2 are SGHRS and YFSETQ. V lost 4 bases to trimming and J lost 8 bases; unmatched junction nucleotides: 12. CDR3 loop: CASSPRASGRGDEQFF. The CDR3, as DNA: TGCGCCAGCAGCCCCCGGGCTAGCGGGAGAGGGGATGAGCAGTTCTTC.

The chain employs TRBV7-2 and TRBJ1-4; a possible D gene is TRBD1 (6 bases). The CDR3 is 15 residues long. Trimming shortened V by 3 bases and J by 3 bases, and 11 bases separated the two germline ends. Germline assignment: CDR1 SGHTA and CDR2 FQGNSA. CDR3 coding DNA: TGTGCCAGCAGCTTGGGTGGGGGCTCTAATGAAAAACTGTTTTTT. Its translation: CASSLGGGSNEKLFF.

This chain joins TRBV6-5 and TRBJ2-3; tentatively, D is TRBD1 (6 bases). This CDR3 spans 14 amino acids. The V and J ends lost 6 bases and 9 bases respectively, with 19 bases between them. Germline V gene data show CDR1 as MNHEY and CDR2 as SVGAGI. In DNA form, the CDR3 reads TGTGCCAGCAGGACCGGGACCGCCCAGGGGACGCAGTATTTT. Translated, it gives CASRTGTAQGTQYF.

The V gene is TRBV5-1, the J gene TRBJ2-7; D gene unclear. Trimming took off 4 bases at V and 6 bases at J, with 14 bases between the two ends. Germline V gene lookup returns CDR1 SGHRS and CDR2 YFSETQ. This CDR3 region has 13 residues. DNA of the CDR3: TGCGCCAGCAGCGTCATGAGAAGTGGCGAGCAGTACTTC. Translation: CASSVMRSGEQYF.

This clone was found once. The V gene is TRBV7-2, the J gene TRBJ2-7; 8 bases fit TRBD2. CDR1 and CDR2 (germline): SGHTA, FQGNSA. J was trimmed by 2 bases and V by 1 base; bases with no gene match: 4. The CDR3 contains 15 residues. CDR3 loop: CASSLGGRGAYEQYF. Written as DNA, the CDR3 is TGTGCCAGCAGCTTAGGTGGGCGGGGGGCCTACGAGCAGTACTTC.

The chain has TRBV5-4 and TRBJ1-2; D gene uncertain. The ends were cut back, 0 bases at V and 7 bases at J, with 16 bases in the middle. The germline gives CDR1 SGHNT, CDR2 YYREEE (reference sequence). The CDR3 extends over 15 amino acids. CDR3 residues: CASSLARGGGGGYTF. Here the CDR3 DNA reads TGTGCCAGCAGCTTGGCTCGGGGTGGTGGAGGTGGCTACACCTTC.

The chain employs TRBV7-2 and TRBJ1-1; tentative D call: TRBD1 (6 bases). CDR1 is SGHTA and CDR2 is FQGNSA in the germline V gene. Trimming left V 5 bases short and J 8 bases short, with 15 bases between. The CDR3 length is 13 residues. CDR3 protein: CASSQSTGMEAFF. In DNA form, the CDR3 reads TGTGCCAGCAGCCAGTCTACAGGGATGGAAGCTTTCTTT.

This rearrangement joins TRBV29-1 to TRBJ2-2; 7 bases map to TRBD1. V trimming: 7 bases; J trimming: 4 bases; junction bases outside the gene matches: 3. Germline V lookup: CDR1 SQVTM, CDR2 ANQGSEA. The CDR3 extends over 12 amino acids. The CDR3 DNA sequence: TGCAGCGGGAACAGGGGCACCGGGGAGCTGTTTTTT. Protein product: CSGNRGTGELFF.

This clone was found a few times. This chain links TRBV3-1 (or the pseudogene TRBV3-2) with TRBJ2-2; 7 bases align to TRBD1. V gave up 0 bases and J gave up 5 bases; unmatched junction bases: 3. The V gene's germline CDR1 is LGHDT and CDR2 YNNKEL (reference sequence). The CDR3 loop spans 15 amino acids. CDR3 region: CASSQETGLTGELFF. The CDR3 region has the DNA TGTGCCAGCAGCCAAGAGACAGGGTTGACCGGGGAGCTGTTTTTT.

The chain joins TRBV6-5 to TRBJ1-6, with TRBD1 matching over 9 bases. V lost 0 bases, J lost 10 bases, and 4 bases stayed unmatched. From germline, CDR1 is MNHEY and CDR2 SVGAGI. The CDR3 is 15 residues long. The DNA for the CDR3 is TGTGCCAGCAGTTACTCGGACAGGGGCGGCTCACCCCTCCACTTT. Translating it yields CASSYSDRGGSPLHF.

This chain links TRBV5-6 with TRBJ2-1, with 7 nucleotides matching TRBD2. This CDR3 contains 16 residues. Trimming at V came to 4 bases and at J to 0 bases, leaving 7 bases not matched to a gene. CDR1 is SGHDT and CDR2 is YYEEEE in the germline V gene. CDR3 coding DNA: TGTGCCAGCAGCGGAAAAGCGGGAAGCTCCTACAATGAGCAGTTCTTC. Its translation: CASSGKAGSSYNEQFF.

This chain links TRBV4-1 with TRBJ2-7, with D possibly matching TRBD1 (5 bases). This CDR3 contains 15 residues. Germline values: CDR1 MGHRA, CDR2 YSYEKL. The V and J ends lost 1 base and 2 bases respectively, with 12 bases between them. CDR3 bases: TGCGCCAGCAGCCAAGTCCAGGGTTCGGCCTACGAGCAGTACTTC. It translates to CASSQVQGSAYEQYF.

This chain joins TRBV19 and TRBJ1-6; D perhaps matches TRBD1 (6 bases). CDR1 LNHDA and CDR2 SQIVND come from the germline V gene (reference sequence). V lost 8 bases to trimming and J lost 5 bases, with 16 bases between them. CDR3 length equals 15 residues. Here the CDR3 reads CASSQGRRNNSPLHF. For the CDR3, the DNA is TGTGCCAGTTCACAGGGACGTAGGAATAATTCACCCCTCCACTTT.

The CDR3 region is CASSGGSSYNSPLHF. The CDR3 coding sequence is TGTGCCAGCAGCGGCGGGAGCTCCTATAATTCACCCCTCCACTTT. The chain recombines TRBV9 with TRBJ1-6; D is ambiguous. The CDR3 sequence is 15 residues long. V gave up 3 bases and J gave up 0 bases, with 7 bases separating them. In germline, CDR1 is SGDLS, CDR2 YYNGEE.

The genes are TRBV11-2 and TRBJ2-7; 7 nucleotides line up with TRBD2. The CDR3 runs to 16 residues. With 3 bases clipped from V and 6 bases from J, the junction kept 14 bases outside the gene matches. The germline CDR1 and CDR2 sequences are SGHAT and FQNNGV. CDR3 residues: CASSFLGLAEWGEQYF. CDR3 nucleotide sequence: TGTGCCAGCAGCTTTCTTGGTCTAGCGGAGTGGGGCGAGCAGTACTTC.

The V call is TRBV2, the J call TRBJ1-2, with 11 bases matching TRBD1. V lost 7 bases to trimming and J lost 6 bases; unmatched junction nucleotides: 13. CDR3 length equals 16 residues. Germline CDR1 reads SNHLY; CDR2 reads FYNNEI. The CDR3 DNA reads TGTGCCAGCAAAAGGGACAGGGGGACCTACAGGGATGGCTACACCTTC. Encoded protein: CASKRDRGTYRDGYTF.

The chain is built from TRBV28 and TRBJ2-4; the match to TRBD1 covers 10 bases. The CDR3 consists of 14 residues. V lost 5 bases and J lost 7; bases outside the gene matches: 5. Germline V gives CDR1 MDHEN, CDR2 SYDVKM. CDR3 amino acids: CASSQDRGVNIQYF. The DNA for the CDR3 is TGTGCCAGCAGTCAGGACAGGGGGGTGAACATTCAGTACTTC.

V is TRBV28 and J is TRBJ2-7, with TRBD2 as a possible D gene (6 bases). Germline CDR1 is MDHEN and CDR2 is SYDVKM. V gave up 3 bases and J gave up 2 bases, with 11 bases separating them. The length of the CDR3 is 14 residues. CDR3 in DNA: TGTGCCAGCAGTTTGGGGACTCCGACCTACGAGCAGTACTTC. Protein: CASSLGTPTYEQYF.

The chain couples TRBV28 to TRBJ2-2; TRBD1 agrees at 7 bases. Germline trimming cut 8 bases from V and 0 bases from J; bases unmatched to any gene: 3. This CDR3 is 14 amino acids long. The germline gives CDR1 MDHEN, CDR2 SYDVKM. The CDR3 sequence: CASDRAPNTGELFF. The CDR3 DNA sequence: TGTGCCAGCGACAGGGCTCCGAACACCGGGGAGCTGTTTTTT.

The V call is TRBV9, the J call TRBJ1-3, with a possible D match to TRBD1 (6 bases). Trimming left V 1 base short and J 0 bases short, with 14 bases between. CDR3 length equals 17 residues. From germline, CDR1 is SGDLS and CDR2 YYNGEE. For the CDR3, the DNA is TGTGCCAGCAGCGTAACAGGGTTCGGTATCTCTGGAAACACCATATATTTT. Translating it yields CASSVTGFGISGNTIYF.

In this sample, this clone turned up once. The chain combines TRBV5-5 with TRBJ1-2, with D uncertain. CDR3 length: 15 residues. Trimming pared 3 bases from V and 0 bases from J, leaving 12 bases between. CDR1 and CDR2 (germline): SGHKS, YYEKEE (reference sequence). CDR3 residues: CASSSGSVANYGYTF. Here the CDR3 DNA reads TGTGCCAGCAGCTCCGGTTCCGTAGCTAACTATGGCTACACCTTC.

This chain's CDR3 is CASSPRGSGYNSPLHF. CDR3 in DNA: TGTGCCAGCAGCCCGAGGGGGTCGGGGTATAATTCACCCCTCCACTTT. The rearrangement links TRBV9 to TRBJ1-6; a possible D gene is TRBD1 (6 bases). The CDR3 extends over 16 amino acids. The germline V gene encodes CDR1 SGDLS and CDR2 YYNGEE. The ends were cut back, 4 bases at V and 4 bases at J, with 15 bases in the middle. The variable domain in full, with the rest retrieved from reference TRBV9 and TRBJ1-6, is DSGVTQTPKHLITATGQRVTLRCSPRSGDLSVYWYQQSLDQGLQFLIQYYNGEERAKGNILERFSAQQFPDLHSELNLSSLELGDSALYFCASSPRGSGYNSPLHFGNGTRLTVT.

The genes are TRBV5-4 and TRBJ2-4, with D possibly matching TRBD2 (5 bases). The V gene's germline CDR1 is SGHNT and CDR2 YYREEE (reference sequence). The CDR3 runs 14 residues. Trimming pared 0 bases from V and 3 bases from J, leaving 7 bases between. The CDR3 here is CASSLGTGKNIQYF. The CDR3 DNA reads TGTGCCAGCAGCTTGGGGACTGGCAAAAACATTCAGTACTTC.

This chain uses TRBV3-1 (or the pseudogene TRBV3-2) with TRBJ2-1, with 7 bases matching TRBD2. The CDR3 has 16 residues. Germline-derived CDR1 and CDR2 are LGHDT and YNNKEL (reference sequence). V shed 1 base and J 5 bases; nucleotides not matched to a gene: 8. CDR3 bases: TGTGCCAGCAGCCAAGTTGGCGGGAGACAGAACAATGAGCAGTTCTTC. Encoded protein: CASSQVGGRQNNEQFF.